This TCR beta chain is from a study of cytomegalovirus exposure and HLA in healthy donors. For the study at large: A data release that came early held around 85 million unique TCRs from HLA-typed donors.

Germline V gene lookup returns CDR1 ENHRY and CDR2 SYGVKD. This CDR3 has 14 residues. A multiplex PCR was run with 60 Vbeta primers and 13 Jbeta primers. Only in-frame clones appear in the TCRdb table, and some are missing; sequencing was by immunoSEQ multiplex PCR. Here the sample spans around 150,000 clones, around 80% being singletons. The TCR was taken from a man younger than 35 in good health and CMV-seropositive. V and J are TRBV10-3 and TRBJ2-5; 10 positions agree with TRBD1. TRBJ2-7 explains the end of the DNA better; the J call may be wrong. Sequenced sample: PBMCs. CDR3 in amino acids: CAISEDRGPYEQYF. The CDR3 DNA follows: TGTGCCATCAGTGAAGACAGGGGGCCCTACGAGCAGTACTTC.